The 7 T cell receptor beta chains listed next were all sequenced from one sample in a study of blood T cell repertoires in COVID-19. Sequencing was performed with immunoSEQ multiplex PCR; in TCRdb, only in-frame clones are kept and a portion is missing. The repertoire holds roughly 500,000 clones, with around nine tenths as singletons. The sequenced sample consisted of PBMCs or T cells enriched from blood (not recorded which). These receptors were taken from a woman aged 40 to 50 who had recovered from COVID-19.

This sequence joins TRBV28 and TRBJ1-1; D is possibly TRBD1 (5 bases). CDR3 length: 15 amino acids. Germline-derived CDR1 and CDR2 are MDHEN and SYDVKM. V lost 6 bases and J lost 7, with 21 bases in between. This CDR3 is CASSPWGGLSSEAFF. The CDR3 coding sequence is TGTGCCAGCAGCCCGTGGGGGGGTTTAAGCAGTGAAGCTTTCTTT.

This sequence joins TRBV7-9 and TRBJ1-2, with a weak D call TRBD1 (6 bases). Germline CDR1 reads SEHNR; CDR2 reads FQNEAQ (reference sequence). CDR3 length equals 14 residues. Deletions cut 1 base from V and 7 bases from J, with 13 bases between. CDR3 sequence: CASSLEPGGTGYTF. The CDR3 DNA is TGTGCCAGCAGCTTAGAGCCGGGGGGCACTGGCTACACCTTC. Based on the CDR3 plus reference TRBV7-9 and TRBJ1-2, the full variable domain is DTGVSQNPRHKITKRGQNVTFRCDPISEHNRLYWYRQTLGQGPEFLTYFQNEAQLEKSRLLSDRFSAERPKGSFSTLEIQRTEQGDSAMYLCASSLEPGGTGYTFGSGTRLTVV.

The rearrangement links TRBV11-2 to TRBJ1-4, with unresolved D. Trimming removed 1 base from V and 5 bases from J, with 8 bases in between. Germline V gene sequence: CDR1 SGHAT, CDR2 FQNNGV. The CDR3 is 14 residues long. The DNA of the CDR3 is TGTGCCAGCAGCTTAGGTTCCAGGAATGAAAAACTGTTTTTT. Protein product: CASSLGSRNEKLFF.

This clone was recorded once. Other nucleotide sequences in the sample specify the same CDR3. The gene calls are TRBV6-5 and TRBJ1-4; 8 positions match TRBD1. With V trimmed by 2 bases and J by 7 bases, 3 bases remained unmatched. Germline CDR1 reads MNHEY; CDR2 reads SVGAGI. The CDR3 spans 14 residues. The CDR3 protein is CASSYDRGSEKLFF. In nucleotides, the CDR3 is TGTGCCAGCAGTTACGACAGGGGCAGTGAAAAACTGTTTTTT.

The chain employs TRBV6-5 and TRBJ1-2, with 7 nucleotides matching TRBD1. The germline V gene has CDR1 MNHEY and CDR2 SVGAGI. V shed 10 bases and J 3 bases; nucleotides not matched to a gene: 11. The length of the CDR3 is 14 residues. The CDR3 loop is CATPGGREDYGYTF. In nucleotides, the CDR3 is TGTGCCACCCCAGGGGGACGAGAGGACTATGGCTACACCTTC.

The rearrangement joins TRBV7-2 to TRBJ1-1, with a weak D call TRBD1 (6 bases). This CDR3 has 15 residues. Germline V gives CDR1 SGHTA, CDR2 FQGNSA. The V gene lost 0 bases and the J gene lost 4 bases, with 12 bases spanning the gap. The CDR3 DNA is TGTGCCAGCAGCTTAGCGGGGGGGCTCGGCACTGAAGCTTTCTTT. It translates to CASSLAGGLGTEAFF.

V gene TRBV19 combines with J gene TRBJ1-2; 9 positions agree with TRBD1. V shed 5 bases and J 8 bases; nucleotides not matched to a gene: 3. The CDR3 runs 12 residues. Germline CDR1 is LNHDA and CDR2 is SQIVND (reference sequence). This CDR3 reads CASSVDRGGYTF. The CDR3, as DNA: TGTGCCAGTAGTGTGGACAGGGGAGGCTACACCTTC. Variable domain in full (rest from reference TRBV19 and TRBJ1-2): DGGITQSPKYLFRKEGQNVTLSCEQNLNHDAMYWYRQDPGQGLRLIYYSQIVNDFQKGDIAEGYSVSREKKESFPLTVTSAQKNPTAFYLCASSVDRGGYTFGSGTRLTVV.